This T cell receptor beta chain was sequenced in a study of preoperative IRX-2 immunotherapy in early breast cancer. The protocol was immunoSEQ multiplex PCR, while the TCRdb copy is restricted to in-frame clones and leaves out a portion. The table has about 98,000 clones, approximately 90% seen once; the top ten hold about 2.1%. Treatment reported: preoperative locoregional IRX-2 cytokine immunotherapy. Samples came from a phase Ib trial of preoperative locoregional IRX-2 cytokine immunotherapy. There are 16 residues in the CDR3. Germline CDR1 is SGHRS and CDR2 is YFSETQ. The ends were cut back, 0 bases at V and 1 base at J, with 13 bases in the middle. Only a few counts were recorded for this clone.

This chain joins TRBV5-1 and TRBJ1-1; D is uncertain. Material: tumor tissue, obtained after IRX-2 immunotherapy. The sequence was collected from a human donor with breast cancer. The DNA of the CDR3 is TGCGCCAGCAGCTTGGGTCCCGGCAGGAGGAACACTGAAGCTTTCTTT. Encoded protein: CASSLGPGRRNTEAFF.